This T cell receptor (beta chain) was observed in a study of brain T cells in children with intractable seizures. TCRdb's table, derived via immunoSEQ multiplex PCR, lists solely in-frame clones and lacks some. Here the sample spans hundreds of thousands of clones, over 90% being singletons. Time point noted: blood from clinic visit 5 months post-surgery; TSC patient then seizure free. The sequence was obtained from a boy less than two years old with tuberous sclerosis and intractable seizures. The sample was peripheral blood, taken 4 to 5 months after surgery.

The CDR3, as DNA: TGTGCCTGGGGGACAGGGGTCGGTGGAAACACCATATATTTT. It codes for CAWGTGVGGNTIYF. This chain joins TRBV30 and TRBJ1-3; 10 bases line up with TRBD1. Unmatched junction bases numbered 4, after V lost 5 bases and J lost 3 bases. CDR3 length: 14 amino acids. From germline, CDR1 is GTSNPN and CDR2 SVGIG (reference sequence).